This TCR beta chain was obtained from a study of blood T cell repertoires in COVID-19. Only in-frame clones appear in the TCRdb table, and some are missing; sequencing was by immunoSEQ multiplex PCR. There are 300,000 to 450,000 clones in the sample; around 90% occur only once, and about 1.2% lies in the top ten. Deletions cut 0 bases from V and 7 bases from J, with 11 bases between. This CDR3 has 14 amino acids. Germline CDR1 SGHRS, CDR2 YFSETQ. This chain uses TRBV5-1 with TRBJ1-3; perhaps TRBD1 as D (5 bases). The clonotype originates from a woman under 30 who had recovered from COVID-19. Source material: PBMCs or T cells enriched from blood (not recorded which). CDR3 sequence reads: CASSLGTSRNTIYF. The CDR3 nucleotides are TGCGCCAGCAGCTTGGGGACATCAAGGAACACCATATATTTT.